These 13 T cell receptor beta chains came from one sample sequenced in a study of T cell repertoires in cytomegalovirus infection. Antigens of these TCRs are unknown. MiXCR was run by TCRdb on the reads, yielding one entry per CDR3 protein. The repertoire holds over 250,000 distinct CDR3 sequences, with about 20% as singletons. Sequences were derived from cultured PBMCs, sampled from culture after CMV antigen stimulation. Every receptor here comes from a human donor in good health (CMV status not recorded). Some clones in this sample may be carry-over from other donors' samples.

This clonotype was counted only a few times. This chain joins TRBV28 and TRBJ1-5; D is unclear. Trimming stripped 10 bases from V and 0 bases from J, with 13 bases between. This CDR3 has 14 residues. CDR1 is MDHEN, CDR2 SYDVKM, per germline. CDR3 sequence: CAIQLGISNQPQHF. CDR3 nucleotide sequence: TGTGCCATCCAACTAGGGATTAGCAATCAGCCCCAGCATTTT. The entire variable domain, with the rest obtained from reference TRBV28 and TRBJ1-5, is as follows: DVKVTQSSRYLVKRTGEKVFLECVQDMDHENMFWYRQDPGLGLRLIYFSYDVKMKEKGDIPEGYSVSREKKERFSLILESASTNQTSMYLCAIQLGISNQPQHFGDGTRLSIL.

This clonotype was seen a few times. V usage is TRBV6-2 or TRBV6-3 and J usage is TRBJ2-4; TRBD1 matches at 9 bases. Losses at the gene ends were 7 bases for V and 13 bases for J; bases not matched to a gene: 8. Germline V CDR1 and CDR2: MNHEY, SVGEGT. The CDR3 is 12 residues long. CDR3 coding DNA: TGTGCCAGCACCCCGACAGGGGGAACCCAGTACTTC. Translated: CASTPTGGTQYF.

This clonotype was observed a handful of times. The J gene is TRBJ2-3, the V gene TRBV11-2; TRBD2 matches at 14 bases. Germline trimming cut 6 bases from V and 0 bases from J; bases unmatched to any gene: 2. This CDR3 is 16 amino acids long. CDR1 and CDR2 (germline): SGHAT, FQNNGV. CDR3 amino acids: CASRGLAGESTDTQYF. The CDR3 nucleotides are TGTGCCAGCAGGGGACTAGCGGGAGAGAGCACAGATACGCAGTATTTT.

The chain carries TRBV4-3 and TRBJ1-1; D possibly corresponds to TRBD1 (5 bases). CDR3 size: 18 residues. Trimming pared 2 bases from V and 1 base from J, leaving 20 bases between. CDR1 is LGHNA, CDR2 YSLEER, per germline. This CDR3 reads CASSQSAAGRGGNTEAFF. In nucleotides, the CDR3 is TGCGCCAGCAGCCAATCCGCTGCAGGGCGGGGTGGGAACACTGAAGCTTTCTTT.

The V and J genes are TRBV28 and TRBJ2-5; 14 nucleotides line up with TRBD2. The CDR3 is 16 residues long. Trimming at V came to 5 bases and at J to 5 bases, leaving 7 bases not matched to a gene. CDR1 and CDR2 (germline): MDHEN, SYDVKM. DNA for the CDR3: TGTGCCAGCAGTCTGGGACTAGCGGGAGCAGGGGAGACCCAGTACTTC. Encoded protein: CASSLGLAGAGETQYF. Full variable domain (missing parts from reference TRBV28 and TRBJ2-5): DVKVTQSSRYLVKRTGEKVFLECVQDMDHENMFWYRQDPGLGLRLIYFSYDVKMKEKGDIPEGYSVSREKKERFSLILESASTNQTSMYLCASSLGLAGAGETQYFGPGTRLLVL.

The genes are TRBV7-8 and TRBJ2-7, with D possibly called TRBD1 or TRBD2 (5 bases each). Germline values: CDR1 SGHVS, CDR2 FQNEAQ. V shed 10 bases and J shed 3 bases, with 16 bases lying between them. This CDR3 is 13 amino acids long. The DNA of the CDR3 is TGTGCCACCGCGGGCAGGGTAGACTACGAGCAGTACTTC. Residues: CATAGRVDYEQYF.

This clonotype showed up just a few times. The J gene is TRBJ1-1, the V gene TRBV27, with unresolved D. V lost 7 bases to trimming and J lost 7 bases, with 10 bases between them. The CDR3 is 11 residues long. CDR1 is MNHEY and CDR2 is SMNVEV in the germline V gene (reference sequence). The CDR3 nucleotides are TGTGCCAGCACCTTCGGACTTGAAGCTTTCTTT. This encodes CASTFGLEAFF.

This clonotype was seen many times. The chain has TRBV11-2 and TRBJ2-5; perhaps TRBD2 as D (6 bases). With 6 bases removed from V and 5 bases from J, the gap between germline ends came to 16 bases. CDR1 is SGHAT, CDR2 FQNNGV, per germline. The CDR3 sequence is 14 residues long. The CDR3 coding sequence is TGTGCCAGCAGGGGGGAAGGGGAGGTGGAGACCCAGTACTTC. Encoded protein: CASRGEGEVETQYF.

The gene calls are TRBV24-1 and TRBJ2-5; D possibly corresponds to TRBD1 (6 bases). With 9 bases removed from V and 2 bases from J, the gap between germline ends came to 18 bases. This CDR3 contains 15 residues. Germline-derived CDR1 and CDR2 are KGHDR and SFDVKD. The CDR3 region has the DNA TGTGCCACCCGAGCCGGACAGAGTCATCAAGAGACCCAGTACTTC. Its protein product is CATRAGQSHQETQYF.

This clonotype was counted only a few times. The genes are TRBV6-5 and TRBJ1-3; D ambiguous. V was cut by 4 bases and J by 4 bases, with 17 bases left in between. CDR1 and CDR2 (germline): MNHEY, SVGAGI. The CDR3 has 16 residues. CDR3 coding DNA: TGTGCCAGCAGTTTACAACAGCCCCGAGTGGGAAACACCATATATTTT. This translates into CASSLQQPRVGNTIYF.

The chain combines TRBV4-2 with TRBJ2-1; D perhaps matches TRBD2 (6 bases). The CDR3 sequence is 15 residues long. Trimming cost V 1 base and J 6 bases, with 13 bases left between them. Germline V CDR1 and CDR2: LGHNA, YNFKEQ. In nucleotides, the CDR3 is TGTGCCAGCAGCCAAGGCGGGACGGGGGTCAATGAGCAGTTCTTC. This sequence encodes CASSQGGTGVNEQFF.

The chain joins TRBV7-2 to TRBJ1-3; D is unclear. Germline values: CDR1 SGHTA, CDR2 FQGNSA. The germline V and J ends were trimmed by 2 bases and 1 base, with 6 bases remaining between them. The CDR3 contains 14 residues. The CDR3 sequence is CASSLTESGNTIYF. In DNA, the CDR3 is TGTGCCAGCAGCTTAACAGAGTCTGGAAACACCATATATTTT.

This clonotype turned up a few times. The genes are TRBV6-5 and TRBJ1-6; weak D call: TRBD1 (5 bases). This CDR3 has 13 amino acids. Trimming left V 6 bases short and J 5 bases short, with 8 bases between. CDR1 and CDR2 from the germline V gene are MNHEY and SVGAGI. The CDR3 loop is CASSRQNNSPLHF. The CDR3 bases are TGTGCCAGCAGCCGACAGAATAATTCACCCCTCCACTTT.